The source of this T cell receptor beta chain is a study of blood T cell repertoires in COVID-19. The CDR3 sequence is 12 residues long. Per germline, CDR1 LNHDA and CDR2 SQIVND (reference sequence). V lost 3 bases to trimming and J lost 11 bases, with 13 bases between them. As originally analysed: Amplification of reference gene primers was used by the study to estimate nucleated cell counts. The method was immunoSEQ multiplex PCR; TCRdb's version includes in-frame clones alone and lacks a portion of them. The V and J calls and clone size come from that table; D and trimming were worked out from the DNA. The data hold under 350,000 clones, with over 75% observed a single time.

The sequence was collected from a woman in her 70s with acute or convalescent COVID-19. The specimen sequenced was peripheral blood. The chain uses TRBV19 and TRBJ1-1, with a weak D call TRBD1 (5 bases). This chain's CDR3 is CASSMPEGRAFF. Here the CDR3 DNA reads TGTGCCAGTAGTATGCCGGAGGGGAGGGCTTTCTTT. Full variable domain (outside the CDR3, taken from reference TRBV19 and TRBJ1-1): DGGITQSPKYLFRKEGQNVTLSCEQNLNHDAMYWYRQDPGQGLRLIYYSQIVNDFQKGDIAEGYSVSREKKESFPLTVTSAQKNPTAFYLCASSMPEGRAFFGQGTRLTVV.